This passage covers 11 T cell receptor beta chains from one sample sequenced in a study of PD-L1 blockade in urothelial cancer. Generated by immunoSEQ multiplex PCR, the TCRdb table keeps only in-frame clones and is missing some. The data hold tens of thousands of clones, with approximately 81% observed a single time. Time point in this sample: pretreatment peripheral blood. Sequencing was performed on PBMCs, taken around atezolizumab (anti-PD-L1) treatment. These receptors were obtained from a man between 60 and 70 years old with urothelial cancer.

The rearrangement links TRBV6-1 to TRBJ1-2; the D gene is possibly TRBD1 (6 bases). Trimming shortened V by 4 bases and J by 5 bases, and 11 bases separated the two germline ends. This CDR3 has 13 residues. CDR1 MNHNS and CDR2 SASEGT come from the germline V gene. The CDR3 DNA reads TGTGCCAGCAGTGGAGGGACAAGTTATGGCTACACCTTC. Residues: CASSGGTSYGYTF.

This chain connects TRBV5-6 to TRBJ1-1, with D possibly matching TRBD1 (6 bases). V shed 4 bases and J shed 4 bases, with 11 bases lying between them. Looked up from germline, CDR1 is SGHDT and CDR2 is YYEEEE. The CDR3 consists of 13 residues. CDR3 nucleotide sequence: TGTGCCAGCAGCGAACAGGGTTTCACTGAAGCTTTCTTT. Protein: CASSEQGFTEAFF.

The chain combines TRBV7-9 with TRBJ1-1, with D possibly matching TRBD1 (6 bases). Germline values: CDR1 SEHNR, CDR2 FQNEAQ (reference sequence). Between the trimmed V and J ends, which lost 1 base and 0 bases, there was a span of 9 bases. The CDR3 sequence is 15 residues long. The CDR3 here is CASSLDPGVNTEAFF. CDR3 DNA sequence: TGTGCCAGCAGCTTAGATCCAGGGGTGAACACTGAAGCTTTCTTT.

V and J are TRBV7-6 and TRBJ2-3, with D possibly TRBD2 on 6 matching bases. CDR1 is SGHVS and CDR2 is FNYEAQ in the germline V gene. Trimming shortened V by 5 bases and J by 4 bases, and 22 bases separated the two germline ends. The CDR3 is made up of 17 amino acids. The CDR3, as DNA: TGTGCCAGCAGCCATTCCCTTGAGGGAGGAGGTGCAGATACGCAGTATTTT. It is translated as CASSHSLEGGGADTQYF.

This chain links TRBV28 with TRBJ1-3; TRBD1 might be the D (6 bases). V was trimmed by 6 bases and J by 0 bases, leaving 18 bases between them. The CDR3 loop spans 17 amino acids. The V gene's germline CDR1 is MDHEN and CDR2 SYDVKM. CDR3 amino acids: CASRLGGAKLSGNTIYF. The CDR3 coding sequence is TGTGCCAGCAGACTAGGGGGGGCAAAACTCTCTGGAAACACCATATATTTT.

The chain joins TRBV11-3 to TRBJ2-3; tentatively, D is TRBD1 (6 bases). Germline values: CDR1 SGHNT, CDR2 YENEEA. This CDR3 spans 15 amino acids. The V gene lost 6 bases and the J gene lost 2 bases, with 15 bases spanning the gap. CDR3 amino acids: CASSPTGTYTDTQYF. The DNA for the CDR3 is TGTGCCAGCAGTCCTACCGGGACATACACAGATACGCAGTATTTT. The full variable domain, with the rest looked up from reference TRBV11-3 and TRBJ2-3, is EAGVVQSPRYKIIEKKQPVAFWCNPISGHNTLYWYLQNLGQGPELLIRYENEEAVDDSQLPKDRFSAERLKGVDSTLKIQPAELGDSAVYLCASSPTGTYTDTQYFGPGTRLTVL.

This rearrangement joins TRBV29-1 to TRBJ2-2; D is undetermined. CDR1 is SQVTM, CDR2 ANQGSEA, per germline. This CDR3 has 13 amino acids. Trimming took 4 bases from V and 0 from J, leaving 6 bases between them. CDR3 in amino acids: CSVAQPNTGELFF. CDR3 in DNA: TGCAGCGTTGCACAGCCGAACACCGGGGAGCTGTTTTTT.

The chain combines TRBV18 with TRBJ2-3; the D gene is possibly TRBD2 (6 bases). With 3 bases removed from V and 0 bases from J, the gap between germline ends came to 16 bases. Germline CDR1 and CDR2: KGHSH and LQKENI. The CDR3 totals 17 residues. DNA of the CDR3: TGTGCCAGCTCACCGTACCGGGGGACTGGAAGCACAGATACGCAGTATTTT. Protein sequence: CASSPYRGTGSTDTQYF.

The rearrangement links TRBV25-1 to TRBJ2-3; 7 nucleotides align to TRBD1. The J segment lost 6 bases and the V segment lost 4 bases, leaving 10 bases of the junction unmatched. The V gene's germline CDR1 is MGHDK and CDR2 SYGVNS. This CDR3 is 15 amino acids long. CDR3 sequence reads: CASSGEIQGKDTQYF. Written as DNA, the CDR3 is TGTGCCAGCAGTGGGGAAATACAGGGGAAGGATACGCAGTATTTT.

In this sample, this clone turned up once. The rearrangement uses TRBV6-1 and TRBJ2-3; D possibly corresponds to TRBD2 (6 bases). V lost 10 bases and J 6 bases, leaving 23 bases between the germline ends. Germline V CDR1 and CDR2: MNHNS, SASEGT. The CDR3 length is 15 residues. The CDR3 reads CAITLRGGVEDTQYF. CDR3 nucleotide sequence: TGTGCCATCACCTTAAGGGGAGGTGTTGAGGATACGCAGTATTTT.

The count of this clone is one. The V gene is TRBV4-2, the J gene TRBJ1-1; TRBD1 matches at 7 bases. The CDR3 is 13 amino acids. Per the germline V gene, CDR1 is LGHNA and CDR2 is YNFKEQ. With V trimmed by 1 base and J by 10 bases, 6 bases remained unmatched. CDR3 in amino acids: CASSQVTTGRAFF. In DNA form, the CDR3 reads TGTGCCAGCAGCCAAGTTACGACAGGGAGAGCTTTCTTT.